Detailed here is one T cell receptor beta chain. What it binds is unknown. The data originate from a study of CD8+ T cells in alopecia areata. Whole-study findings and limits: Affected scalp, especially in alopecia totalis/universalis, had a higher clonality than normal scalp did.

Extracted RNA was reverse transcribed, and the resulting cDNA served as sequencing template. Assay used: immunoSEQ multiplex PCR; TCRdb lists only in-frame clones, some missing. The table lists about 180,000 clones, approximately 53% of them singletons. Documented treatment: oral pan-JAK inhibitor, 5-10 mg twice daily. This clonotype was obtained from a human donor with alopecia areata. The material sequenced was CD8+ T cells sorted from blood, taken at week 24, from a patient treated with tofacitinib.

The CDR3 DNA reads TGTGCCAGCAGTGAATTTCTGGGACAGGTGTACACTGAAGCTTTCTTT. Translation gives CASSEFLGQVYTEAFF. The J gene is TRBJ1-1, the V gene TRBV6-1, with 8 positions matching TRBD1. The CDR3 is made up of 16 amino acids. Germline V lookup: CDR1 MNHNS, CDR2 SASEGT. V was pared by 2 bases and J by 3 bases, with 8 bases of the junction left unmatched.